The sequence of this T cell receptor beta chain was determined in a study of vaccination effects on CD4 cells after COVID-19. Study-wide results and caveats: In the late period after vaccination, infection- and vaccine-induced clones contracted markedly.

This clone was picked up a small number of times. Its antigen is undetermined. Per the germline V gene, CDR1 is ENHRY and CDR2 is SYGVKD. Trimming pared 4 bases from V and 1 base from J, leaving 7 bases between. The CDR3 has 13 amino acids. The table came from immunoSEQ multiplex PCR; TCRdb's copy has only in-frame clones and leaves some out. The data show 30,000 to 40,000 clones, with 72% seen just once and approximately 12% held by the top ten. Antigen-specific CD4+ T cells were expanded with viral peptide pools in the ViraFEST assay before sequencing. The culture ran for roughly ten days before CD4+ T cells were isolated. Every participant took two doses of the BNT162b2 or mRNA-1273 vaccine. IL-2 at roughly 9.7 IU/ml and peptides at roughly 9.6 ug/ml were added to cultured PBMC, around 2.2 million per well. Half of the medium was exchanged for IL-2 medium on both days 3 and 7.

The chain carries TRBV10-3 and TRBJ1-1; D is unresolved. Sequenced material: CD4+ T cells from PBMCs cultured with HCoV-229E spike peptides, taken after COVID-19 vaccination. The sequence came from a human donor who received a COVID-19 vaccine. The CDR3 DNA sequence: TGTGCCATCAGTGGAAATCAGAACACTGAAGCTTTCTTT. This gives the protein CAISGNQNTEAFF.